These 10 T cell receptor beta chains came from one sample sequenced in a study of blood T cell repertoires in COVID-19. TCRdb's copy holds only in-frame clones and misses some; the assay was immunoSEQ multiplex PCR. The table lists 300,000 to 350,000 clones, 88% of them singletons. Sequenced material: peripheral blood. These receptors were taken from a woman between 65 and 79 years old with COVID-19, enrolled during active disease.

V usage is TRBV5-6 and J usage is TRBJ1-3; D is uncertain. The V end was cut by 2 bases, the J end by 0 bases, with 6 bases between. The CDR3 spans 14 residues. Germline lookup yields CDR1 SGHDT and CDR2 YYEEEE. The CDR3 DNA reads TGTGCCAGCAGCTTACGCAGCTCTGGAAACACCATATATTTT. Translation: CASSLRSSGNTIYF.

Concerning this clone: The identical CDR3 is also encoded by other nucleotide sequences in the sample. The chain couples TRBV7-9 to TRBJ2-3; 8 bases are shared with TRBD1. CDR3 length: 15 residues. Trimming removed 4 bases from V and 2 bases from J; junction bases left unmatched: 5. Germline assignment: CDR1 SEHNR and CDR2 FQNEAQ (reference sequence). CDR3 bases: TGTGCCAGCAGCTCCTCAGGGGGCTTCACAGATACGCAGTATTTT. The encoded protein is CASSSSGGFTDTQYF.

The V gene is TRBV2, the J gene TRBJ1-4; no definite D call. Trimming removed 7 bases from V and 0 bases from J, with 12 bases in between. This CDR3 spans 15 amino acids. Germline CDR1 and CDR2: SNHLY and FYNNEI. The CDR3 reads CASTQNGATNEKLFF. CDR3 coding DNA: TGTGCCAGCACTCAGAACGGGGCAACTAATGAAAAACTGTTTTTT. The full variable domain, in which reference TRBV2 and TRBJ1-4 provide the parts outside the CDR3, is EPEVTQTPSHQVTQMGQEVILRCVPISNHLYFYWYRQILGQKVEFLVSFYNNEISEKSEIFDDQFSVERPDGSNFTLKIRSTKLEDSAMYFCASTQNGATNEKLFFGSGTQLSVL.

This clone was recorded a few times. V is TRBV14 and J is TRBJ2-2; D is unresolved. Germline V gene lookup returns CDR1 SGHDN and CDR2 FVKESK. The V gene lost 0 bases and the J gene lost 3 bases, with 5 bases spanning the gap. This CDR3 has 14 residues. The CDR3 spells CASSQDPYTGELFF. Here the CDR3 DNA reads TGTGCCAGCAGCCAAGACCCATACACCGGGGAGCTGTTTTTT. The full variable domain, rest sourced from reference TRBV14 and TRBJ2-2, is EAGVTQFPSHSVIEKGQTVTLRCDPISGHDNLYWYRRVMGKEIKFLLHFVKESKQDESGMPNNRFLAERTGGTYSTLKVQPAELEDSGVYFCASSQDPYTGELFFGEGSRLTVL.

The chain is built from TRBV2 and TRBJ2-5; 11 bases are shared with TRBD2. V gave up 2 bases and J gave up 4 bases; unmatched junction bases: 0. There are 14 residues in the CDR3. Per germline, CDR1 SNHLY and CDR2 FYNNEI. The CDR3 DNA reads TGTGCCAGCAGTGAACTAGCGGGGGGAGAGACCCAGTACTTC. Translated: CASSELAGGETQYF.

The chain recombines TRBV18 with TRBJ1-1; 8 bases are shared with TRBD1. The germline V gene has CDR1 KGHSH and CDR2 LQKENI. This CDR3 has 15 amino acids. Losses at the gene ends were 3 bases for V and 6 bases for J; bases not matched to a gene: 9. CDR3 loop: CASSPRQGPVAEAFF. The DNA of the CDR3 is TGTGCCAGCTCACCGCGACAGGGGCCGGTCGCTGAAGCTTTCTTT.

V usage is TRBV10-3 and J usage is TRBJ2-2; 10 bases line up with TRBD1. The trim removed 9 bases at V and 1 base at J, leaving 2 bases unmatched. CDR3 size: 14 residues. Germline V gene data show CDR1 as ENHRY and CDR2 as SYGVKD. The CDR3, as DNA: TGTGCCATACGGGACAGGGGGAACACCGGGGAGCTGTTTTTT. This translates into CAIRDRGNTGELFF.

The V and J genes are TRBV6-5 and TRBJ1-2; TRBD1 aligns across 7 bases. V was pared by 7 bases and J by 8 bases, with 10 bases of the junction left unmatched. The CDR3 runs to 13 residues. Germline-derived CDR1 and CDR2 are MNHEY and SVGAGI. The CDR3 sequence: CASTPDRRGGYTF. CDR3 sequence (DNA): TGTGCCAGCACCCCGGACAGGCGAGGCGGCTACACCTTC.

The V gene is TRBV5-1, the J gene TRBJ2-1, with a tentative D call TRBD2 (6 bases). The germline gives CDR1 SGHRS, CDR2 YFSETQ. The V gene lost 7 bases and the J gene lost 5 bases, with 16 bases spanning the gap. This CDR3 is 14 amino acids long. This CDR3 reads CASWVGGTHNEQFF. CDR3 DNA: TGCGCCAGCTGGGTGGGGGGTACCCACAATGAGCAGTTCTTC.

This clone was picked up one time. This rearrangement joins TRBV9 to TRBJ1-4; TRBD1 might be the D (5 bases). V gave up 0 bases and J gave up 3 bases, with 9 bases separating them. Germline V gene lookup returns CDR1 SGDLS and CDR2 YYNGEE. The CDR3 totals 15 residues. The CDR3 DNA reads TGTGCCAGCAGCGTAGTCGGGGGAGCTAATGAAAAACTGTTTTTT. The encoded protein is CASSVVGGANEKLFF.